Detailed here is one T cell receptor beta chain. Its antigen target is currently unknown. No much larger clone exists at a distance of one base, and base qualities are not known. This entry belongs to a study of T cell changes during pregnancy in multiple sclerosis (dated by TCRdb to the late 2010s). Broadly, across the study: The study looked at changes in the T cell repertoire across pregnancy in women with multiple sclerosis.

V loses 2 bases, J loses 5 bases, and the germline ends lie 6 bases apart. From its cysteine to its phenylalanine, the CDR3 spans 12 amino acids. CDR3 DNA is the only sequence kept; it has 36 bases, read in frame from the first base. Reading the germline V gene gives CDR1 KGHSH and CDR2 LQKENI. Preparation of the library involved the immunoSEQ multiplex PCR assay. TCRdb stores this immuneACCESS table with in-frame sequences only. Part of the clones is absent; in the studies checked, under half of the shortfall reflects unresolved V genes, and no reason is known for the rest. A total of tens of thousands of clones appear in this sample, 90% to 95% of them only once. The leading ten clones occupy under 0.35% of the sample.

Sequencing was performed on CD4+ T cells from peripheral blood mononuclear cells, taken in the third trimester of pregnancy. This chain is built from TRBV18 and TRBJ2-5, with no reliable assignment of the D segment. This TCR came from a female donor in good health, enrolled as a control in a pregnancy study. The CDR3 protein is CASSPNEETQYF. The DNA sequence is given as TGTGCCAGCTCACCAAACGAGGAGACCCAGTACTTC.